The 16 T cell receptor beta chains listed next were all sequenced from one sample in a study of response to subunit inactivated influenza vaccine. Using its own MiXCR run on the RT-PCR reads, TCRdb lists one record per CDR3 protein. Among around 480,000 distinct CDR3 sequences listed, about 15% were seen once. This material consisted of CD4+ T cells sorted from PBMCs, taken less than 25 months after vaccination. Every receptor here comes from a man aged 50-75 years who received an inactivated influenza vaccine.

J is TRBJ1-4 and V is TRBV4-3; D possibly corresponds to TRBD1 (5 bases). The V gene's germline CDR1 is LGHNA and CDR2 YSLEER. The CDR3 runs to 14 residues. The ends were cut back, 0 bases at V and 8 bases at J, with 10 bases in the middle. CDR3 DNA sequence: TGCGCCAGCAGCCAAGACGGGGGAGGGGAAAAACTGTTTTTT. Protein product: CASSQDGGGEKLFF.

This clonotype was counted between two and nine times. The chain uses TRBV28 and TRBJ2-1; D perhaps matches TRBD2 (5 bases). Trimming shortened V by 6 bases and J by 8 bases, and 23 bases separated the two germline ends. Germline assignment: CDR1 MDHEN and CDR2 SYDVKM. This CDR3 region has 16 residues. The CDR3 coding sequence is TGTGCCAGCAGGATACGGACTTTAGCCTTGAGGGATGAGCAGTTCTTC. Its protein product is CASRIRTLALRDEQFF.

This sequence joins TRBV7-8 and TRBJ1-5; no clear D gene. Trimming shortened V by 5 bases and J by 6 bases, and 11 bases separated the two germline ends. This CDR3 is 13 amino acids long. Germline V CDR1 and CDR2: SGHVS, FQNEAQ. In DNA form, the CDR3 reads TGTGCCAGCAGCCGAGCACGGGGTCAGCCCCAGCATTTT. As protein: CASSRARGQPQHF.

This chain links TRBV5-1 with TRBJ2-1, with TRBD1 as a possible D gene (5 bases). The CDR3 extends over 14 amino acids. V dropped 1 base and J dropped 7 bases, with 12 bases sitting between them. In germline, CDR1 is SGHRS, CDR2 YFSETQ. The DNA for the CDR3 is TGCGCCAGCAGCTTGTACCGCGGACATAATGAGCAGTTCTTC. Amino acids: CASSLYRGHNEQFF.

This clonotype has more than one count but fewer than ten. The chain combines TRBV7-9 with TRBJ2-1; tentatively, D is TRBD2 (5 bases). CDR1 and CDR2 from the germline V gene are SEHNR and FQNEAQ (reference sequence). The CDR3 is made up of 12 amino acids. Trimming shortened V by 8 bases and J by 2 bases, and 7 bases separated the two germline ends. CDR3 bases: TGTGCCAGCTCCGGGACCTACAATGAGCAGTTCTTC. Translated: CASSGTYNEQFF. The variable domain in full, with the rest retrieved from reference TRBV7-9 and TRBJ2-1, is DTGVSQNPRHKITKRGQNVTFRCDPISEHNRLYWYRQTLGQGPEFLTYFQNEAQLEKSRLLSDRFSAERPKGSFSTLEIQRTEQGDSAMYLCASSGTYNEQFFGPGTRLTVL.

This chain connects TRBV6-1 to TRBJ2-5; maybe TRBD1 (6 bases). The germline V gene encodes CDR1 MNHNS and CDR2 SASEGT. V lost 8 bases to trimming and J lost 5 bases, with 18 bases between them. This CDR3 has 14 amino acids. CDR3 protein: CASRPGQSGETQYF. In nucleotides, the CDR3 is TGTGCCAGCCGGCCCGGACAGTCTGGGGAGACCCAGTACTTC.

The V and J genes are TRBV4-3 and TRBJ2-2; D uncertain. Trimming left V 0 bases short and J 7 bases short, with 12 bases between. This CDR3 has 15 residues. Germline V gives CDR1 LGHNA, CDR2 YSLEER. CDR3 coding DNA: TGCGCCAGCAGCCAAGATTGGCCGAGACTCGGGGAGCTGTTTTTT. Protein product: CASSQDWPRLGELFF.

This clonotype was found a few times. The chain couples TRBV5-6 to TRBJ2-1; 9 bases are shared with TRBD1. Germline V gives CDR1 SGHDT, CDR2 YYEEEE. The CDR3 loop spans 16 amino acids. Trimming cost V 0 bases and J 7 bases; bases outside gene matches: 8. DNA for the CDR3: TGTGCCAGCAGCTTGGTTTTGGACAGGGGAGGGAATGAGCAGTTCTTC. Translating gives CASSLVLDRGGNEQFF. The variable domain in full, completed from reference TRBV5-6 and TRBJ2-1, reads DAGVTQSPTHLIKTRGQQVTLRCSPKSGHDTVSWYQQALGQGPQFIFQYYEEEERQRGNFPDRFSGHQFPNYSSELNVNALLLGDSALYLCASSLVLDRGGNEQFFGPGTRLTVL.

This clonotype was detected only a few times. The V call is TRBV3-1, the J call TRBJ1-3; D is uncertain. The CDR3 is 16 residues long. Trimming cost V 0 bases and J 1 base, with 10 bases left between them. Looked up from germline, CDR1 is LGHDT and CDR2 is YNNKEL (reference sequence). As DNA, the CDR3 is TGTGCCAGCAGCCAAGATCTGTTGGGGTCTGGAAACACCATATATTTT. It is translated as CASSQDLLGSGNTIYF.

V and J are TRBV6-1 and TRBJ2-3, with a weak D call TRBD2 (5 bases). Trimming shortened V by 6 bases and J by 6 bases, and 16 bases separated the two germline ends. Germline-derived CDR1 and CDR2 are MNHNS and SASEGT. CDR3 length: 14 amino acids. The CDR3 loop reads CASSRGLPSDTQYF. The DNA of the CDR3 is TGTGCCAGCAGCCGAGGGCTTCCATCGGATACGCAGTATTTT.

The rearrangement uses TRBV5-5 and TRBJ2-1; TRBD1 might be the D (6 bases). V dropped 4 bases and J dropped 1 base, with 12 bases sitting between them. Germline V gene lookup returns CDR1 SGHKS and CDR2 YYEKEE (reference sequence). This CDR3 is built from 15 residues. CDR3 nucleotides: TGTGCCAGCAGCCTACCCAGGGGTTCCTACAATGAGCAGTTCTTC. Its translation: CASSLPRGSYNEQFF.

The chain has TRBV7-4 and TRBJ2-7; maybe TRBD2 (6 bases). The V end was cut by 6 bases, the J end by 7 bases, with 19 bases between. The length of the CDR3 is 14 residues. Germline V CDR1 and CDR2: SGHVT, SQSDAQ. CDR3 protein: CASSLASLGGEQYF. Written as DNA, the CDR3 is TGTGCCAGCAGTCTGGCCTCATTGGGGGGAGAGCAGTACTTC.

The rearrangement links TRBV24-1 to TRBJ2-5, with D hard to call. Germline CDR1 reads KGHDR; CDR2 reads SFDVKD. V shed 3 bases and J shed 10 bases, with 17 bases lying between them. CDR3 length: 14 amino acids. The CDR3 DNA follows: TGTGCCACCAGTGATCTTCAGACACCCAAGGGCCAGTACTTC. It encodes CATSDLQTPKGQYF.

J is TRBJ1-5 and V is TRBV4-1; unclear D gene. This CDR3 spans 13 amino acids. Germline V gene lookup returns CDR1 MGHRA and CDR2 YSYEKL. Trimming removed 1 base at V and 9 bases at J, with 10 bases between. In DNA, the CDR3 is TGCGCCAGCAGCCAAGGGATTGGTTGGCCCCAGCATTTT. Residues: CASSQGIGWPQHF.

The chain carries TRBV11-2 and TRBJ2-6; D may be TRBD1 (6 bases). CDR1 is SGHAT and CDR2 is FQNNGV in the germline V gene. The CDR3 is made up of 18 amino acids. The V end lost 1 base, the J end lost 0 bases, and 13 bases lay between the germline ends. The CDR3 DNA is TGTGCCAGCAGCTTAGGGACAGTTCGCTACTCTGGGGCCAACGTCCTGACTTTC. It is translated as CASSLGTVRYSGANVLTF.

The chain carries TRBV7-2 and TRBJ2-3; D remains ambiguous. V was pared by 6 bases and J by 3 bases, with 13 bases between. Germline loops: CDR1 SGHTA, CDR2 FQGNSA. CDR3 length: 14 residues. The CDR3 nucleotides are TGTGCCAGCAGGGCTGCCGGTACGACAGATACGCAGTATTTT. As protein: CASRAAGTTDTQYF.